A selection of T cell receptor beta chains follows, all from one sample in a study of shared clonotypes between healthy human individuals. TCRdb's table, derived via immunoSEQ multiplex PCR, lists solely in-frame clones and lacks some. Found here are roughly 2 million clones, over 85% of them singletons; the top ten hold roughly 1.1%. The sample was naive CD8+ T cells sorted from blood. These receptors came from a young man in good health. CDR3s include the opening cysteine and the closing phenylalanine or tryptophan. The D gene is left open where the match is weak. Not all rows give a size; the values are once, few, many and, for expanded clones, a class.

CASSQEQGRRETQYF,TGCGCCAGCAGCCAAGAGCAGGGGCGTAGAGAGACCCAGTACTTC,NA,TRBV4-1,NA,TRBJ2-5
CASSPDWPVQYF,TGTGCCAGCAGTCCGGACTGGCCTGTGCAGTACTTC,NA,TRBV28,NA,TRBJ2-7
CASSRPGLADYNEQFF,TGCGCCAGCAGCCGCCCGGGACTAGCGGACTACAATGAGCAGTTCTTC,TRBD2,TRBV4-1,NA,TRBJ2-1
CASSLYSSGELFF,TGTGCCAGCAGCTTATATTCTAGCGGGGAGCTGTTTTTT,NA,TRBV7-6,NA,TRBJ2-2
CASSTGLADYEQYF,TGCGCCAGCAGCACCGGACTAGCAGACTACGAGCAGTACTTC,TRBD2,TRBV5-1,NA,TRBJ2-7
CASSNAGSYEQYF,TGTGCCAGCAGCAACGCGGGATCCTACGAGCAGTACTTC,NA,TRBV5-6,NA,TRBJ2-7
CASSRWGEGTQYF,TGTGCCAGCAGCCGATGGGGGGAGGGCACGCAGTATTTT,TRBD2,TRBV7-9,NA,TRBJ2-3
CASSSLGVWETQYF,TGTGCCAGCAGCTCCCTCGGTGTATGGGAGACCCAGTACTTC,NA,TRBV11-2,NA,TRBJ2-5
CASSPGQGAAEQYF,TGTGCCAGCAGTCCCGGACAGGGGGCTGCCGAGCAGTACTTC,TRBD1,TRBV27,NA,TRBJ2-7
CASSIEGDRVGEQFF,TGTGCCAGTAGTATTGAGGGGGACCGAGTAGGTGAGCAGTTCTTC,NA,TRBV19,NA,TRBJ2-1
CASSLTGGSFSTDTQYF,TGTGCCAGCAGCTTGACAGGGGGCTCATTCAGCACAGATACGCAGTATTTT,TRBD1,TRBV5-4,NA,TRBJ2-3
CASSPLLLAGRSTDTQYF,TGTGCCAGCTCACCACTACTACTAGCGGGAAGGAGTACAGATACGCAGTATTTT,TRBD2,TRBV18,NA,TRBJ2-3
CASSRGLAGLYEQYF,TGCGCCAGCAGCCGGGGCCTAGCGGGCCTCTACGAGCAGTACTTC,TRBD2,TRBV4-1,NA,TRBJ2-7
CASSNGQGAKNEQYF,TGTGCCAGCAGCAACGGACAGGGGGCAAAAAACGAGCAGTACTTC,TRBD1,TRBV7-9,NA,TRBJ2-7
CASSLDSLLSYEQYF,TGCGCCAGCAGCTTGGATTCCTTACTCTCCTACGAGCAGTACTTC,NA,TRBV5-1,once,TRBJ2-7
CASSPGTGSSYEQYF,TGCGCCAGCAGCCCAGGGACAGGTAGCTCCTACGAGCAGTACTTC,TRBD1,TRBV23-1,NA,TRBJ2-7
CASSQRAYEQYF,TGCGCCAGCAGTCAGAGGGCCTACGAGCAGTACTTC,NA,TRBV23-1,NA,TRBJ2-7
CASSQDLEGSNQPQHF,TGCGCCAGCAGCCAAGATTTGGAGGGGTCCAATCAGCCCCAGCATTTT,NA,TRBV4-3,NA,TRBJ1-5
CASSLTFRETSGITDTQYF,TGTGCCAGCAGTTTAACGTTCAGAGAGACTAGCGGAATCACAGATACGCAGTATTTT,TRBD2,TRBV28,NA,TRBJ2-3
CASSQGGIDEQYF,TGTGCCAGCAGCCAAGGGGGGATCGACGAGCAGTACTTC,NA,TRBV6-5,NA,TRBJ2-7
CASSPGGEDGYTF,TGTGCCAGCAGCCCAGGGGGCGAAGATGGCTACACCTTC,TRBD1,TRBV6-5,NA,TRBJ1-2
CASSSRRQGNPEAFF,TGTGCCAGCAGCTCCCGAAGACAGGGGAACCCTGAAGCTTTCTTT,TRBD1,TRBV13,NA,TRBJ1-1